Below are 14 T cell receptor beta chains sequenced from a single sample in a study of identical twins. TCRdb re-called the 5' RACE reads through MiXCR, storing one row per CDR3 protein. The sample has around 510,000 distinct CDR3 sequences; roughly 13% are singletons. These data were also filed under a second study, of yellow fever vaccine responses in identical twins.

Sequencing used CD4+ T cells sorted from blood. All receptors come from a woman aged 18 to 35 in good health.

This clonotype came up many times. V usage is TRBV5-1 and J usage is TRBJ2-1; TRBD2 matches at 7 bases. The ends lost 2 bases at V and 1 base at J; junction bases unmatched: 3. The CDR3 consists of 15 residues. The germline CDR1 and CDR2 sequences are SGHRS and YFSETQ. The CDR3 loop is CASSLSSGSYNEQFF. CDR3 sequence (DNA): TGCGCCAGCAGCTTAAGTAGCGGGTCCTACAATGAGCAGTTCTTC.

The chain joins TRBV7-2 to TRBJ2-1; D is ambiguous. Trimming left V 5 bases short and J 3 bases short, with 11 bases between. This CDR3 region has 14 residues. In germline, CDR1 is SGHTA, CDR2 FQGNSA. The CDR3 reads CASSTRTYYNEQFF. CDR3 bases: TGTGCCAGCAGCACCCGGACGTACTACAATGAGCAGTTCTTC. Looking up the rest from reference TRBV7-2 and TRBJ2-1 gives the full variable domain: GAGVSQSPSNKVTEKGKDVELRCDPISGHTALYWYRQSLGQGLEFLIYFQGNSAPDKSGLPSDRFSAERTGGSVSTLTIQRTQQEDSAVYLCASSTRTYYNEQFFGPGTRLTVL.

The chain employs TRBV10-3 and TRBJ2-5, with 11 nucleotides matching TRBD2. CDR1 ENHRY and CDR2 SYGVKD come from the germline V gene. CDR3 length: 13 residues. V lost 8 bases to trimming and J lost 4 bases; unmatched junction nucleotides: 3. DNA of the CDR3: TGTGCCATCGGAGGACTAGCGGGAGAGACCCAGTACTTC. Encoded protein: CAIGGLAGETQYF.

The DNA of the CDR3 is TGTGCCAGCTCACCACAACTGGGGACAGGGATTTACGAGCAGTACTTC. Its translation: CASSPQLGTGIYEQYF. The chain carries TRBV18 and TRBJ2-7; the match to TRBD1 covers 9 bases. Looked up from germline, CDR1 is KGHSH and CDR2 is LQKENI. Germline trimming cut 1 base from V and 4 bases from J; bases unmatched to any gene: 8. This CDR3 has 16 amino acids.

This clonotype occurred many times. The CDR3 nucleotides read TGTGCCAGCAGTTACTCGATGACGGGACGGGACTACGAGCAGTACTTC. This encodes CASSYSMTGRDYEQYF. The rearrangement links TRBV6-5 to TRBJ2-7; D may correspond to TRBD1 or TRBD2 (5 bases each). With 0 bases removed from V and 3 bases from J, the gap between germline ends came to 15 bases. The CDR3 covers 16 residues. Per germline, CDR1 MNHEY and CDR2 SVGAGI.

The chain joins TRBV7-9 to TRBJ2-1, with TRBD1 identical over 10 bases. The germline V gene has CDR1 SEHNR and CDR2 FQNEAQ (reference sequence). V lost 3 bases, J lost 6 bases, and 5 bases stayed unmatched. This CDR3 has 15 residues. CDR3 nucleotide sequence: TGTGCCAGCAGCTTTTGGGACAGGGGAGGCAATGAGCAGTTCTTC. Amino acid sequence: CASSFWDRGGNEQFF.

The table lists this clonotype with a few counts. The gene calls are TRBV20-1 and TRBJ2-5; D is possibly TRBD1 (5 bases). CDR1 DFQATT and CDR2 SNEGSKA come from the germline V gene (reference sequence). The CDR3 extends over 15 amino acids. The V gene lost 0 bases and the J gene lost 0 bases, with 11 bases spanning the gap. CDR3 sequence reads: CSARDPARDQETQYF. The CDR3 nucleotides read TGCAGTGCTAGAGATCCTGCCAGGGACCAAGAGACCCAGTACTTC.

The DNA for the CDR3 is TGCAGCGTTGAAGAAGGATATACGCAGTATTTT. It codes for CSVEEGYTQYF. J is TRBJ2-3 and V is TRBV29-1; D is unresolved. Germline V CDR1 and CDR2: SQVTM, ANQGSEA. The germline V and J ends were trimmed by 0 bases and 7 bases, with 5 bases remaining between them. The CDR3 sequence is 11 residues long.

This clonotype turned up a few times. The genes are TRBV20-1 and TRBJ1-1; tentatively, D is TRBD1 (6 bases). The germline gives CDR1 DFQATT, CDR2 SNEGSKA (reference sequence). This CDR3 comprises 14 residues. With 1 base removed from V and 5 bases from J, the gap between germline ends came to 14 bases. This chain's CDR3 is CSARVSGEGTEAFF. The CDR3 coding sequence is TGCAGTGCTAGAGTCTCAGGGGAGGGTACTGAAGCTTTCTTT.

This clonotype occurred many times. The rearrangement joins TRBV6-5 to TRBJ1-1; D not certain. V lost 2 bases, J lost 1 base, and 5 bases lay in between. Per the germline V gene, CDR1 is MNHEY and CDR2 is SVGAGI. This CDR3 is 13 amino acids long. CDR3 protein: CASSYEQNTEAFF. In DNA form, the CDR3 reads TGTGCCAGCAGTTACGAACAGAACACTGAAGCTTTCTTT.

This clonotype was seen repeatedly, ten times or more. The rearrangement joins TRBV29-1 to TRBJ2-1; tentative D call: TRBD2 (7 bases). V lost 3 bases, J lost 1 base, and 10 bases lay in between. CDR3 length: 14 amino acids. Looked up from germline, CDR1 is SQVTM and CDR2 is ANQGSEA. For the CDR3, the DNA is TGCAGCGTTGAGGGGGGGCCTTCCTACAATGAGCAGTTCTTC. This gives the protein CSVEGGPSYNEQFF.

This clonotype appeared a few times. The chain joins TRBV24-1 to TRBJ1-2, with D possibly being TRBD1 (5 bases). Germline V gene data show CDR1 as KGHDR and CDR2 as SFDVKD. V was shortened by 4 bases and J by 0 bases, with 8 bases between the two germline ends. The CDR3 totals 14 residues. CDR3 sequence reads: CATSEAGTNYGYTF. For the CDR3, the DNA is TGTGCCACCAGTGAGGCAGGGACTAACTATGGCTACACCTTC.

This clonotype was counted between two and nine times. This chain connects TRBV18 to TRBJ2-7; D is undetermined. The CDR3 consists of 14 residues. Trimming removed 3 bases from V and 3 bases from J, with 12 bases in between. Germline V gene data show CDR1 as KGHSH and CDR2 as LQKENI. Here the CDR3 reads CASSPPNRNYEQYF. The CDR3 region has the DNA TGTGCCAGCTCACCCCCTAATAGGAACTACGAGCAGTACTTC. Complete variable domain (other parts from reference TRBV18 and TRBJ2-7): NAGVMQNPRHLVRRRGQEARLRCSPMKGHSHVYWYRQLPEEGLKFMVYLQKENIIDESGMPKERFSAEFPKEGPSILRIQQVVRGDSAAYFCASSPPNRNYEQYFGPGTRLTVT.

A few counts support this clonotype. The chain employs TRBV5-1 and TRBJ2-1, with a possible D match to TRBD1 (6 bases). The CDR3 extends over 15 amino acids. V was trimmed by 2 bases and J by 1 base, leaving 10 bases between them. Germline CDR1 and CDR2: SGHRS and YFSETQ. CDR3 sequence (DNA): TGCGCCAGCAGCTTAAGGACAGCGTCCTACAATGAGCAGTTCTTC. Its protein product is CASSLRTASYNEQFF.